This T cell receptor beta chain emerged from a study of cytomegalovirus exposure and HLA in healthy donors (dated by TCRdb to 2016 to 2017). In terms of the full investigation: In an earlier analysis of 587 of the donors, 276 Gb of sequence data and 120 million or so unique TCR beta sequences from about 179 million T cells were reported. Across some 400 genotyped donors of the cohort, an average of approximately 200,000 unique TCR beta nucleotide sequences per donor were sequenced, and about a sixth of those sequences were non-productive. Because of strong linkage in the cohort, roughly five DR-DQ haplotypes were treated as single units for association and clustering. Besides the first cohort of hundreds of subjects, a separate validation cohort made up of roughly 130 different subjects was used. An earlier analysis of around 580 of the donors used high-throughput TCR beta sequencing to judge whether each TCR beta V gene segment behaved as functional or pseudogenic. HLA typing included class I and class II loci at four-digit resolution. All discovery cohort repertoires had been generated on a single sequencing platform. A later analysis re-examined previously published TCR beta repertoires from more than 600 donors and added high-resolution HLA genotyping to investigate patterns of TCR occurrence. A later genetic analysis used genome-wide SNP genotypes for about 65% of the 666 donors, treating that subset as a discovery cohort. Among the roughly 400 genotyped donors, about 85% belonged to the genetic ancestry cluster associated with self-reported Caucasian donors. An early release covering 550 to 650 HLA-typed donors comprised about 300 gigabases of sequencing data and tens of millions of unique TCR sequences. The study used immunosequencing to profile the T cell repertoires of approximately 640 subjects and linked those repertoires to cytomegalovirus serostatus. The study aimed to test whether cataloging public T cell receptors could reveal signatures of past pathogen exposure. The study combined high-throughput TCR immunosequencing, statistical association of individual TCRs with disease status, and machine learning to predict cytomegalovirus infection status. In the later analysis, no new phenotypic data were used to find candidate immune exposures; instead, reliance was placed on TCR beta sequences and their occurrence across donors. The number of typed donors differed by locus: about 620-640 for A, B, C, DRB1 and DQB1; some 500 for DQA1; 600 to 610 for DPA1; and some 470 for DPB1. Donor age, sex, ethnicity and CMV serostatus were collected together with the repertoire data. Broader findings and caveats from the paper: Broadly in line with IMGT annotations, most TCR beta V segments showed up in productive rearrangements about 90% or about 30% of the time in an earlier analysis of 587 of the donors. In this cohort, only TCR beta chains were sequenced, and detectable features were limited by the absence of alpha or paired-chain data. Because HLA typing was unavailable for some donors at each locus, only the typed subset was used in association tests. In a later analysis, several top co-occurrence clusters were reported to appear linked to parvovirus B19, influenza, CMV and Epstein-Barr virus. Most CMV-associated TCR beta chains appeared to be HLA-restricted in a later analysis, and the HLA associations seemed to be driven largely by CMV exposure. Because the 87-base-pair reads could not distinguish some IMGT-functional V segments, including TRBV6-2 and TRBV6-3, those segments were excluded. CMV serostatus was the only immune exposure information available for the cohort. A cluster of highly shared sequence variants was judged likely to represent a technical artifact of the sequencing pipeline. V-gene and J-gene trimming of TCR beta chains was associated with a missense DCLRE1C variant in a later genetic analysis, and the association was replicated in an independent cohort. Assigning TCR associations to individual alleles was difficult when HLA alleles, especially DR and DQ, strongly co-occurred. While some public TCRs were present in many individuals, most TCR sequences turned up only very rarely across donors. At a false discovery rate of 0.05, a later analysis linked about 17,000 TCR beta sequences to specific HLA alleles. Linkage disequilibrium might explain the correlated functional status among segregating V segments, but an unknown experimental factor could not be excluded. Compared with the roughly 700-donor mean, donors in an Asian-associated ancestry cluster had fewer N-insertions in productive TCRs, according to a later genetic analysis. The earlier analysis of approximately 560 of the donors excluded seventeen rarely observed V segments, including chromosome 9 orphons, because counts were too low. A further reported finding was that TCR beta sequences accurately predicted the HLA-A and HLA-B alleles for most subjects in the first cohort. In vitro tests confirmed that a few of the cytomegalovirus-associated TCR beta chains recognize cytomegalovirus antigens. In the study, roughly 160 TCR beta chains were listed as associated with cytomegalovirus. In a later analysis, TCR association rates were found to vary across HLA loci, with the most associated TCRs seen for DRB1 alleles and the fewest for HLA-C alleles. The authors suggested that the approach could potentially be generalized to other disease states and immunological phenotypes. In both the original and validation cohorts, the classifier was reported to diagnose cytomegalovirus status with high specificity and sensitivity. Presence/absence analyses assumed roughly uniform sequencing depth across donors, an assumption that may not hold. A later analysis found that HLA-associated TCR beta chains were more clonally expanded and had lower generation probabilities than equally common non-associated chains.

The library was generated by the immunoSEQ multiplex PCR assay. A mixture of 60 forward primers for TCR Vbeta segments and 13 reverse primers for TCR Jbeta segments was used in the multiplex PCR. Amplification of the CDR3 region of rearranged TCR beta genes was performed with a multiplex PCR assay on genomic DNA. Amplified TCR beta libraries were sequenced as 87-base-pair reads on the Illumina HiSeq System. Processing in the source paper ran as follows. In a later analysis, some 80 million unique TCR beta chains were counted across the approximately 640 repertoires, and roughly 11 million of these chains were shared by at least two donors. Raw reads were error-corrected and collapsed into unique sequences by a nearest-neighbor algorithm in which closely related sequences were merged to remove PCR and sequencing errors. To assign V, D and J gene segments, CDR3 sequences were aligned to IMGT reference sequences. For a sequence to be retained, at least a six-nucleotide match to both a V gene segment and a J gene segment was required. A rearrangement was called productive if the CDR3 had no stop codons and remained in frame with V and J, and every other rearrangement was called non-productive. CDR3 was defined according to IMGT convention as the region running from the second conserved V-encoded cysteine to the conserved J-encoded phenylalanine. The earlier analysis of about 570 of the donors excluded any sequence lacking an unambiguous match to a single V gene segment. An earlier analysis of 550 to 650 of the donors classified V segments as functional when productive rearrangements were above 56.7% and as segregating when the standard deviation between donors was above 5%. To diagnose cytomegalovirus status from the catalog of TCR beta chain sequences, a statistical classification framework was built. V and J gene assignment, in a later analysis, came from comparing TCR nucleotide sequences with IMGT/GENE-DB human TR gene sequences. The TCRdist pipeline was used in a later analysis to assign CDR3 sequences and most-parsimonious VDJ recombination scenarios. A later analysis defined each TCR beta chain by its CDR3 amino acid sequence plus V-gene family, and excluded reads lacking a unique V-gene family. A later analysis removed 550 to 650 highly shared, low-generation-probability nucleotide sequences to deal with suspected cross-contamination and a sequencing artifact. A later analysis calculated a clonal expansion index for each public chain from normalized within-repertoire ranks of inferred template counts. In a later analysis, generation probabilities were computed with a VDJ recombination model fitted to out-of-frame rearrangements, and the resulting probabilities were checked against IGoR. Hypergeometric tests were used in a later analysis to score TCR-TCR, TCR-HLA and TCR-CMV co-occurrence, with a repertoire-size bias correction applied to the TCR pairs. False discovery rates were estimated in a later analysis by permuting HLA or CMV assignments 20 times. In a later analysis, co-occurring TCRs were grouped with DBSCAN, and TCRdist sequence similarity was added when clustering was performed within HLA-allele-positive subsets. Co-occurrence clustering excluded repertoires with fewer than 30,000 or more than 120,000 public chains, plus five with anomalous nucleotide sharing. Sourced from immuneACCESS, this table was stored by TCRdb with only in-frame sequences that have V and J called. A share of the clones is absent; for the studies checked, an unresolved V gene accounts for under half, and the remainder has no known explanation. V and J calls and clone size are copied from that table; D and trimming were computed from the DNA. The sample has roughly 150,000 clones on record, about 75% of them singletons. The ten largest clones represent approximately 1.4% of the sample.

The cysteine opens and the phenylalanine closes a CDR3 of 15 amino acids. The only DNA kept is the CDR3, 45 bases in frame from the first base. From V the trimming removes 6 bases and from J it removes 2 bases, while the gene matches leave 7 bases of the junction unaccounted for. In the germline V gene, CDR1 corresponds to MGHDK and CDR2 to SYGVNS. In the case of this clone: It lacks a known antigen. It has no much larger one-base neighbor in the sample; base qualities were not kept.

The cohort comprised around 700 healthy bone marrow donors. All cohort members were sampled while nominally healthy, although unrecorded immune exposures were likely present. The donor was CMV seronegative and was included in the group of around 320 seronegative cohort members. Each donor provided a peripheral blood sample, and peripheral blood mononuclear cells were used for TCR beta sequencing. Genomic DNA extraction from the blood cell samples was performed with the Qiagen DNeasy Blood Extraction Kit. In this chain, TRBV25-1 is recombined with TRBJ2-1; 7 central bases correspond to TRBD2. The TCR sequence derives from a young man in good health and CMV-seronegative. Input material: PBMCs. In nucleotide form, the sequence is TGTGCCAGCAGACGTGCGGGGGACGCCTACAATGAGCAGTTCTTC. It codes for CASRRAGDAYNEQFF.